This TCR beta chain stems from a study of blood T cells in healthy people across ages. Study-level results: Older individuals had lower TCR beta diversity per million T cells (the decline was roughly linear).

Per sample, extraction of total RNA gave at least 5 micrograms in every case. Then a second PCR, running roughly 7 to 11 cycles, was carried out with a sample-barcoded 5' primer and a J-beta primer mix. Each single sample gave us at least 2.5 million CDR3-containing paired-end reads. TCRdb ran MiXCR on the 5' RACE reads and lists one entry per CDR3 protein. Found here are approximately 1,700,000 distinct CDR3 sequences, around 42% of them singletons; the top ten hold 23%. Comment on this clonotype: Its antigen remains unknown.

Trimming removed 4 bases from V and 3 bases from J, with 10 bases in between. The CDR3 runs to 13 residues. Germline V lookup: CDR1 SQVTM, CDR2 ANQGSEA. The sequenced sample was blood. V usage is TRBV29-1 and J usage is TRBJ2-1; D possibly corresponds to TRBD2 (5 bases). The receptor's source is a human donor in good health. CDR3 region: CSVGGNSYNEQFF. The DNA for the CDR3 is TGCAGCGTTGGAGGGAACAGCTACAATGAGCAGTTCTTC.